This is a list of T cell receptor beta chains from one sample in a study of T cell repertoires in cytomegalovirus infection. Each CDR3 protein gets one entry after TCRdb re-called the reads with MiXCR. The table lists roughly 800,000 distinct CDR3 sequences, around 29% of them singletons, with roughly 14% in the top ten. These receptors are not linked to any known antigen. Sequencing used cultured CD8+ T cells from PBMCs, obtained from culture after CMV antigen stimulation. These TCRs come from a human donor in good health (CMV status not recorded). Some clones in this sample may be carry-over from other donors' samples. The CDR3 runs from the conserved cysteine through the conserved F or W. D genes are given only for firm matches. Rows give clone size only sometimes, using once, few, many, or a class for an expanded clone.

TRBJ1-4,TRBV7-6,-,few,CASSPTRSNEKLFF,TGTGCCAGCAGCCCGACCAGGAGTAATGAAAAACTGTTTTTT
TRBJ2-1,TRBV7-8,-,many,CASSLVGRSDNEQFF,TGTGCCAGCAGCTTAGTGGGGAGGAGCGACAATGAGCAGTTCTTC
TRBJ2-1,TRBV7-9,TRBD1,-,CASSLARTGLDNEQFF,TGTGCCAGCAGCTTAGCGCGGACAGGGCTTGATAATGAGCAGTTCTTC
TRBJ1-2,TRBV7-2,-,many,CASSLEANYGYTF,TGTGCCAGCAGCTTAGAAGCTAACTATGGCTACACCTTC
TRBJ2-5,TRBV6-5,-,few,CASSYSMYGGQETQYF,TGTGCCAGCAGTTACTCAATGTACGGGGGCCAAGAGACCCAGTACTTC
TRBJ2-2,TRBV28,-,few,CASEGFRELFF,TGTGCCAGCGAGGGTTTTCGGGAGCTGTTTTTT
TRBJ1-6,TRBV14,-,-,CASSHLGGAVYNSPLHF,TGTGCCAGCAGCCATCTCGGGGGCGCAGTCTATAATTCACCCCTCCACTTT
TRBJ2-3,TRBV27,-,-,CASRQGEWHTQYF,TGTGCCAGCCGGCAGGGAGAATGGCATACGCAGTATTTT
TRBJ2-7,TRBV6-6,-,many,CASSSAVPLEKYF,TGTGCCAGCAGTTCAGCCGTCCCTCTCGAGAAGTACTTC
TRBJ2-5,TRBV19,-,-,CASSIEGQETQYF,TGTGCCAGTAGTATAGAGGGCCAAGAGACCCAGTACTTC
TRBJ1-1,TRBV6-6,-,-,CASSYSTRRDTEAFF,TGTGCCAGCAGTTACTCGACCCGCAGGGACACTGAAGCTTTCTTT
TRBJ1-2,TRBV25-1,-,many,CASTIGRGYGYTF,TGTGCCAGCACCATCGGGAGGGGGTATGGCTACACCTTC
TRBJ2-7,TRBV12-3/TRBV12-4,TRBD1,-,CASSLNRGIYEQYF,TGTGCCAGCAGTTTGAACAGGGGAATCTACGAGCAGTACTTC
TRBJ2-7,TRBV5-1,TRBD1,-,CASSWTGATSYEQYF,TGCGCCAGCAGCTGGACAGGGGCAACATCCTACGAGCAGTACTTC
TRBJ2-3,TRBV27,-,many,CASSLGLSTDTQYF,TGTGCCAGCAGCTTAGGACTCAGCACAGATACGCAGTATTTT
TRBJ2-5,TRBV7-8,-,few,CASSSATGAEETQYF,TGTGCCAGCAGCTCTGCGACGGGGGCAGAAGAGACCCAGTACTTC
TRBJ1-1,TRBV27,-,few,CASSILGGATEAFF,TGTGCCAGCAGTATCCTCGGGGGGGCGACTGAAGCTTTCTTT
TRBJ2-7,TRBV4-1,TRBD1,-,CASSQAAGGRYEQYF,TGCGCCAGCAGCCAAGCAGCAGGGGGTCGCTACGAGCAGTACTTC
TRBJ2-7,TRBV19,-,-,CASSPNIEFYEQYF,TGTGCCAGTAGTCCAAACATAGAATTCTACGAGCAGTACTTC
TRBJ2-3,TRBV6-6,-,-,CASRYRWASTDTQYF,TGTGCCAGCAGATACCGATGGGCTAGCACAGATACGCAGTATTTT
TRBJ2-2,TRBV6-5,-,few,CASSTREEGELFF,TGTGCCAGCAGTACCAGGGAGGAAGGGGAGCTGTTTTTT
TRBJ2-7,TRBV12-3/TRBV12-4,-,few,CASGIGRPGVYEQYF,TGTGCCAGCGGCATTGGGAGGCCAGGGGTATACGAGCAGTACTTC
TRBJ2-7,TRBV7-8,-,-,CASSPGVGFFYEQYF,TGTGCCAGCAGCCCCGGGGTGGGATTCTTCTACGAGCAGTACTTC
TRBJ2-5,TRBV24-1,-,few,CATSDFPRTEKGETQYF,TGTGCCACCAGTGATTTCCCTCGGACAGAAAAAGGGGAGACCCAGTACTTC
TRBJ2-3,TRBV7-8,-,many,CASSLGGITDTQYF,TGTGCCAGCAGCTTAGGGGGAATCACAGATACGCAGTATTTT
TRBJ1-5,TRBV4-2,-,-,CASSQGRDNQPQHF,TGTGCCAGCAGCCAAGGTCGGGACAATCAGCCCCAGCATTTT
TRBJ2-1,TRBV12-3/TRBV12-4,-,-,CASSPVPGEQFF,TGTGCCAGCAGCCCGGTCCCAGGAGAGCAGTTCTTC
TRBJ2-5,TRBV6-8,TRBD2,-,CASSREERGALGETQYF,TGTGCCAGCAGTCGGGAAGAGCGGGGGGCCTTAGGGGAGACCCAGTACTTC
TRBJ1-2,TRBV7-6,TRBD1,-,CASSEGAQVLNYGYTF,TGTGCCAGCAGCGAGGGGGCGCAGGTTTTAAACTATGGCTACACCTTC
TRBJ1-2,TRBV12-3/TRBV12-4,-,few,CASSPRTAYYGYTF,TGTGCCAGCAGTCCCAGGACAGCTTACTATGGCTACACCTTC
TRBJ1-4,TRBV18,-,once,CASSQSTNEKLFF,TGTGCCAGCTCACAGTCAACTAATGAAAAACTGTTTTTT